This T cell receptor beta chain was retrieved from a study of regulatory T cells in long-lasting Graves disease. The V gene's germline CDR1 is SGHRS and CDR2 YFSETQ. The length of the CDR3 is 15 residues. The V and J ends lost 0 bases and 0 bases respectively, with 9 bases between them. The study's findings and limits: Persistent Graves' patients had lower TCR diversity than newly diagnosed ones. Accuracy might have suffered from few samples. There were preferences for TRBV28, TRBJ1-2 and TRBJ2-5 in persistent disease.

Combining iRepertoire HTBI primers with Arm-PCR of CDR3 regions, the authors built TCR beta libraries. TCRdb itself ran the multiplex PCR reads through MiXCR, one entry per CDR3 protein. The sample contains around 400,000 distinct CDR3 sequences, around 15% of which appear only once. Time point described: newly diagnosed GD, antithyroid drugs for less than 3 months. Isolated PBMC RNA provided the starting material for the TCR library. Investigators report Graves' disease was diagnosed under American Thyroid Association guidelines. This clonotype was picked up many times. The antigen remains unidentified.

This TCR was recovered from a female donor with Graves disease. The sequencing here drew on peripheral blood mononuclear cells (PBMCs), taken at new diagnosis, from a patient treated with antithyroid drugs. This rearrangement joins TRBV5-1 to TRBJ2-5; D uncertain. In DNA form, the CDR3 reads TGCGCCAGCAGCTTGGGGACCGGCCACCAAGAGACCCAGTACTTC. It codes for CASSLGTGHQETQYF.